A single sample gave rise to the 22 T cell receptor beta chains below, sequenced in a study of blood T cell repertoires in COVID-19. Assay: immunoSEQ multiplex PCR; the TCRdb copy retains only in-frame clones and omits some. There are tens of thousands of clones in the sample; over 80% occur only once, and over 9.5% lies in the top ten. The material sequenced was peripheral blood. The receptors stem from a human donor in a cohort sampled during active COVID-19.

The rearrangement uses TRBV19 and TRBJ2-6; 7 bases align to TRBD1. Trimming took 3 bases from V and 3 from J; bases not matched to a gene: 11. This CDR3 has 18 amino acids. CDR1 and CDR2 from the germline V gene are LNHDA and SQIVND (reference sequence). DNA for the CDR3: TGTGCCAGTAGTATTCCCAAAGACAGGGCCATTGGGGCCAACGTCCTGACTTTC. Translated: CASSIPKDRAIGANVLTF.

The rearrangement joins TRBV3-1 (or the pseudogene TRBV3-2) to TRBJ2-7, with TRBD2 matching over 15 bases. The germline V gene has CDR1 LGHDT and CDR2 YNNKEL (reference sequence). Trimming removed 1 base from V and 1 base from J; junction bases left unmatched: 2. The CDR3 runs 17 residues. CDR3 sequence reads: CASSQAGLAGGSYEQYF. In DNA, the CDR3 is TGTGCCAGCAGCCAAGCGGGACTAGCGGGAGGATCCTACGAGCAGTACTTC.

J is TRBJ1-5 and V is TRBV7-2; D may be TRBD1 (6 bases). Trimming took off 5 bases at V and 6 bases at J, with 11 bases between the two ends. Germline assignment: CDR1 SGHTA and CDR2 FQGNSA. The CDR3 is 13 amino acids. CDR3 protein: CASSKGGSQPQHF. CDR3 sequence (DNA): TGTGCCAGCAGCAAGGGGGGGAGTCAGCCCCAGCATTTT.

The genes are TRBV6-2 or TRBV6-3 and TRBJ2-3; D is unclear. Germline V CDR1 and CDR2: MNHEY, SVGEGT. The CDR3 is 14 amino acids. Trimming cost V 5 bases and J 3 bases, with 12 bases left between them. CDR3: CASSIDSPTDTQYF. In DNA, the CDR3 is TGTGCCAGCAGTATCGACTCTCCAACAGATACGCAGTATTTT.

The gene calls are TRBV7-2 and TRBJ2-5; possibly TRBD1 for D (7 bases). V lost 6 bases and J lost 2, with 10 bases in between. Germline loops: CDR1 SGHTA, CDR2 FQGNSA. The CDR3 is made up of 13 amino acids. The CDR3 here is CASRAGQQETQYF. The CDR3 DNA follows: TGTGCCAGCAGGGCGGGACAGCAAGAGACCCAGTACTTC. The full variable domain, in which reference TRBV7-2 and TRBJ2-5 provide the parts outside the CDR3, is GAGVSQSPSNKVTEKGKDVELRCDPISGHTALYWYRQSLGQGLEFLIYFQGNSAPDKSGLPSDRFSAERTGGSVSTLTIQRTQQEDSAVYLCASRAGQQETQYFGPGTRLLVL.

The chain combines TRBV5-1 with TRBJ1-1; D is perhaps TRBD1 (5 bases). The germline V gene encodes CDR1 SGHRS and CDR2 YFSETQ. This CDR3 is 15 amino acids long. V gave up 4 bases and J gave up 0 bases, with 13 bases separating them. CDR3 amino acids: CASSLTGTVNTEAFF. CDR3 DNA: TGCGCCAGCAGCCTAACCGGGACTGTGAACACTGAAGCTTTCTTT.

The chain has TRBV11-2 and TRBJ2-1; 8 bases agree with TRBD2. The junction had 3 bases not matched to a gene; V was cut back by 1 base and J by 7 bases. Germline lookup yields CDR1 SGHAT and CDR2 FQNNGV. The CDR3 runs 14 residues. The CDR3 DNA reads as TGTGCCAGCAGCTTAGGGGGACTAGGAAATGAGCAGTTCTTC. This codes for CASSLGGLGNEQFF.

The chain couples TRBV28 to TRBJ2-1; 7 nucleotides agree with TRBD1. Per the germline V gene, CDR1 is MDHEN and CDR2 is SYDVKM. V lost 4 bases, J lost 4 bases, and 10 bases stayed unmatched. The CDR3 covers 16 residues. Here the CDR3 DNA reads TGTGCCAGCAGTTCCACGACAGGGCGAGGGTACAATGAGCAGTTCTTC. This encodes CASSSTTGRGYNEQFF.

The rearrangement joins TRBV11-2 to TRBJ2-5, with TRBD2 as a possible D gene (6 bases). Germline V gene data show CDR1 as SGHAT and CDR2 as FQNNGV. Trimming cost V 1 base and J 4 bases, with 13 bases left between them. The CDR3 spans 15 residues. The CDR3 sequence: CASSLAIGSGETQYF. The CDR3 DNA reads as TGTGCCAGCAGCTTAGCAATCGGGAGCGGAGAGACCCAGTACTTC.

The rearrangement uses TRBV11-2 and TRBJ2-7; 7 bases are a match to TRBD2. Germline CDR1 reads SGHAT; CDR2 reads FQNNGV. The CDR3 spans 15 residues. The V gene end was trimmed by 5 bases and the J gene end by 0 bases; junction bases not matched to a gene: 7. The CDR3 bases are TGTGCCAGCAGCATTCAGCGGGGTTACTCCTACGAGCAGTACTTC. Its translation is CASSIQRGYSYEQYF.

This clone was observed a few times. The V call is TRBV15, the J call TRBJ1-2, with a weak D call TRBD1 (6 bases). The CDR3 has 15 amino acids. Trimming shortened V by 0 bases and J by 2 bases, and 10 bases separated the two germline ends. Germline V lookup: CDR1 LNHNV, CDR2 YYDKDF (reference sequence). CDR3 in DNA: TGTGCCACCAGCAGAGAGGGGGCAGAGAACTATGGCTACACCTTC. This codes for CATSREGAENYGYTF.

J is TRBJ2-7 and V is TRBV27; D is perhaps TRBD2 (6 bases). Trimming left V 10 bases short and J 2 bases short, with 18 bases between. Germline-derived CDR1 and CDR2 are MNHEY and SMNVEV (reference sequence). This CDR3 has 14 amino acids. CDR3 in amino acids: CATRGSGKTYEQYF. In nucleotides, the CDR3 is TGTGCCACCCGGGGTAGCGGAAAGACCTACGAGCAGTACTTC.

This CDR3 is CASSLSRSSYEQYF. DNA of the CDR3: TGTGCCAGCAGCTTAAGTAGGAGCTCCTACGAGCAGTACTTC. The J gene is TRBJ2-7, the V gene TRBV7-8, with D uncertain. The CDR3 sequence is 14 residues long. The ends were cut back, 2 bases at V and 0 bases at J, with 8 bases in the middle. CDR1 and CDR2 from the germline V gene are SGHVS and FQNEAQ.

V is TRBV7-6 and J is TRBJ2-3, with TRBD2 identical over 14 bases. The J segment lost 5 bases and the V segment lost 3 bases, leaving 7 bases of the junction unmatched. Germline V gene sequence: CDR1 SGHVS, CDR2 FNYEAQ. The CDR3 has 17 amino acids. The CDR3 region has the DNA TGTGCCAGCAGCTTGACTAGCGGGGGGGAGAGACAAGATACGCAGTATTTT. Its protein is CASSLTSGGERQDTQYF.

The chain has TRBV5-1 and TRBJ2-5; weak D call: TRBD1 (6 bases). Looked up from germline, CDR1 is SGHRS and CDR2 is YFSETQ. Trimming shortened V by 4 bases and J by 5 bases, and 9 bases separated the two germline ends. This CDR3 has 12 residues. In DNA form, the CDR3 reads TGCGCCAGCAGCCCCCAGGGGGAGACCCAGTACTTC. Translation gives CASSPQGETQYF.

This chain joins TRBV6-2 or TRBV6-3 and TRBJ1-2, with 7 bases identical to TRBD1. V was pared by 4 bases and J by 3 bases, with 8 bases of the junction left unmatched. Looked up from germline, CDR1 is MNHEY and CDR2 is SVGEGT. This CDR3 spans 15 amino acids. CDR3 sequence: CASSSPTGTDYGYTF. CDR3 in DNA: TGTGCCAGCAGTTCACCGACCGGGACAGACTATGGCTACACCTTC.

V is TRBV24-1 and J is TRBJ1-3, with D uncertain. The germline V and J ends were trimmed by 2 bases and 0 bases, with 13 bases remaining between them. The CDR3 covers 17 residues. Germline V gives CDR1 KGHDR, CDR2 SFDVKD. The DNA for the CDR3 is TGTGCCACCAGTGATTCGGGGATGGGAAGCTCTGGAAACACCATATATTTT. Translated, it gives CATSDSGMGSSGNTIYF.

The count of this clone is one. The chain recombines TRBV5-1 with TRBJ1-2; 7 positions match TRBD1. Germline V gives CDR1 SGHRS, CDR2 YFSETQ. V lost 4 bases, J lost 6 bases, and 12 bases stayed unmatched. This CDR3 spans 15 amino acids. The CDR3 DNA reads as TGCGCCAGCAGCCCGATTCCGACAGGGTTGGATGGCTACACCTTC. This sequence encodes CASSPIPTGLDGYTF. The entire variable domain, with the rest obtained from reference TRBV5-1 and TRBJ1-2, is as follows: KAGVTQTPRYLIKTRGQQVTLSCSPISGHRSVSWYQQTPGQGLQFLFEYFSETQRNKGNFPGRFSGRQFSNSRSEMNVSTLELGDSALYLCASSPIPTGLDGYTFGSGTRLTVV.

The rearrangement uses TRBV18 and TRBJ2-3, with 7 nucleotides matching TRBD1. Germline CDR1 reads KGHSH; CDR2 reads LQKENI. The CDR3 is made up of 15 amino acids. Germline trimming cut 6 bases from V and 1 base from J; bases unmatched to any gene: 7. CDR3 nucleotide sequence: TGTGCCAGCTCCGGGCGACAGGGTGGCACAGATACGCAGTATTTT. Its translation is CASSGRQGGTDTQYF.

This clone was detected only once. The chain carries TRBV28 and TRBJ1-2; D perhaps matches TRBD1 (5 bases). The germline CDR1 and CDR2 sequences are MDHEN and SYDVKM. Trimming took 6 bases from V and 4 from J, leaving 9 bases between them. This CDR3 region has 12 residues. CDR3 DNA sequence: TGTGCCAGCAGCACGACAGCCTATGGCTACACCTTC. Protein: CASSTTAYGYTF.

The V call is TRBV28, the J call TRBJ1-1, with D perhaps matching TRBD1 (5 bases). Trimming removed 5 bases at V and 4 bases at J, with 11 bases between. There are 13 residues in the CDR3. Germline V gene sequence: CDR1 MDHEN, CDR2 SYDVKM. CDR3 region: CASSPRRGTEAFF. For the CDR3, the DNA is TGTGCCAGCAGTCCGCGGAGGGGCACTGAAGCTTTCTTT.

The chain employs TRBV5-1 and TRBJ2-2; D is undetermined. From germline, CDR1 is SGHRS and CDR2 YFSETQ. The CDR3 runs to 15 residues. Trimming cost V 0 bases and J 3 bases, with 9 bases left between them. The CDR3 region is CASSLDSPDTGELFF. The DNA for the CDR3 is TGCGCCAGCAGCTTGGACTCCCCCGACACCGGGGAGCTGTTTTTT.